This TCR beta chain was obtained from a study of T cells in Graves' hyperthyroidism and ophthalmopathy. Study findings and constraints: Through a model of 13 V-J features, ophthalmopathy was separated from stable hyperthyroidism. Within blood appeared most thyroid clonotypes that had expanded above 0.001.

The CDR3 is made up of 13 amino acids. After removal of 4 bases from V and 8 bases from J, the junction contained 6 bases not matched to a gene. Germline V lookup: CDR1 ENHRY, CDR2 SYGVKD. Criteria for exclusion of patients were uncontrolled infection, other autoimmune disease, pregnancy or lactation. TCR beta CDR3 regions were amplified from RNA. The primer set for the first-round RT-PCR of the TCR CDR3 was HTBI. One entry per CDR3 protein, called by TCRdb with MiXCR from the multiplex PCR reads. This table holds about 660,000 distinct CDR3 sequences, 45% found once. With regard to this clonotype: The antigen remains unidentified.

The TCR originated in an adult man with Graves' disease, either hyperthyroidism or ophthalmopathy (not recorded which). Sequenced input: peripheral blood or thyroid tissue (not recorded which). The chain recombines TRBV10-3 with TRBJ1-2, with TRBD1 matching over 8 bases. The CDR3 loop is CAISVDRARGYTF. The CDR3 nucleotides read TGTGCCATCAGTGTGGACAGGGCTAGGGGCTACACCTTC.